This paragraph reports one TCR beta chain. What it binds is not known. The data were taken from a study of STAT5B mutations in CD4+ large granular lymphocyte leukemia. Study-level results: 8/27 top patient clones versus 2/35 control clones were TRBV06-family.

V trimming: 3 bases; J trimming: 1 base; junction bases outside the gene matches: 3. This CDR3 is built from 15 residues. Germline V gene data show CDR1 as SEHNR and CDR2 as FQNEAQ (reference sequence). The assay was run at survey level. Repertoires were generated with immunoSEQ multiplex PCR, while TCRdb's copy carries only in-frame clones and drops some. The table has 20,000 to 25,000 clones, about 71% seen once. This sequence was found in a human donor in good health. Sequencing input: CD4+ T cells from blood buffy coats. The chain recombines TRBV7-9 with TRBJ2-3; 8 bases match TRBD2. For the CDR3, the DNA is TGTGCCAGCAGCTTTAGCGGGGTCGGCACAGATACGCAGTATTTT. It codes for CASSFSGVGTDTQYF.